The rows below give T cell receptor beta chains drawn from one sample of a study of blood T cell repertoires in COVID-19. Here immunoSEQ multiplex PCR was the method, and the copy in TCRdb shows in-frame clones only, minus some. Found here are 300,000 to 400,000 clones, roughly 90% of them singletons; the top ten hold around 0.97%. The sequenced sample was PBMCs or T cells enriched from blood (not recorded which). The source of these receptors is a woman aged 30 to 39 with acute COVID-19. The CDR3 runs from the conserved cysteine through the conserved F or W. A D gene is named only where the DNA matches it firmly. Where a row states a size, it is once, few, many or the class of an expanded clone; other rows omit it.

clone size: .
D gene: .
J gene: TRBJ2-7
V gene: TRBV29-1
CDR3 DNA: TGCAGCGTTGAAGTCGTGGAGGCAGGGGCCTCCTACGAGCAGTACTTC
CDR3 protein: CSVEVVEAGASYEQYF

clone size: .
D gene: TRBD1
J gene: TRBJ1-3
V gene: TRBV29-1
CDR3 DNA: TGCAGCGGACAGGGAGCTGGAAACACCATATATTTT
CDR3 protein: CSGQGAGNTIYF

clone size: .
D gene: .
J gene: TRBJ1-3
V gene: TRBV7-3
CDR3 DNA: TGTGCCAGCAGGTCAACAATCTCTGGAAACACCATATATTTT
CDR3 protein: CASRSTISGNTIYF

clone size: .
D gene: TRBD1
J gene: TRBJ1-4
V gene: TRBV5-1
CDR3 DNA: TGCGCCAGCAGCTCGGGACAGCCGGGTGAAAAACTGTTTTTT
CDR3 protein: CASSSGQPGEKLFF

clone size: .
D gene: TRBD1
J gene: TRBJ1-2
V gene: TRBV7-9
CDR3 DNA: TGTGCCAGCAGCAGAGTAACAGGGGGCAGCTATGGCTACACCTTC
CDR3 protein: CASSRVTGGSYGYTF

clone size: .
D gene: .
J gene: TRBJ2-7
V gene: TRBV4-1
CDR3 DNA: TGCGCCAGCAGCCAAGACCCCTCGAGAACCCCCCACGAGCAGTACTTC
CDR3 protein: CASSQDPSRTPHEQYF

clone size: .
D gene: .
J gene: TRBJ1-1
V gene: TRBV5-1
CDR3 DNA: TGCGCCAGCAGCTCTCGGGGGGAAAACACTGAAGCTTTCTTT
CDR3 protein: CASSSRGENTEAFF

clone size: .
D gene: .
J gene: TRBJ1-3
V gene: TRBV6-5
CDR3 DNA: TGTGCCAGCAGTTACCACCGGTCATCTGGAAACACCATATATTTT
CDR3 protein: CASSYHRSSGNTIYF

clone size: once
D gene: .
J gene: TRBJ2-1
V gene: TRBV6-4
CDR3 DNA: TGTGCCAGCAGTGAAGGGGTACCCAATGAGCAGTTCTTC
CDR3 protein: CASSEGVPNEQFF

clone size: .
D gene: .
J gene: TRBJ1-1
V gene: TRBV7-7
CDR3 DNA: TGTGCCAGCAGCTTAGGTCTGACTGAAGCTTTCTTT
CDR3 protein: CASSLGLTEAFF

clone size: .
D gene: .
J gene: TRBJ1-5
V gene: TRBV7-9
CDR3 DNA: TGTGCCAGCAGCCCCGGGGGGCGCCTTCAGCCCCAGCATTTT
CDR3 protein: CASSPGGRLQPQHF

clone size: .
D gene: .
J gene: TRBJ1-1
V gene: TRBV9
CDR3 DNA: TGTGCCAGCAGCGTAGTAGGAGGGGCCGGAGATGAAGCTTTCTTT
CDR3 protein: CASSVVGGAGDEAFF

clone size: .
D gene: .
J gene: TRBJ1-2
V gene: TRBV7-9
CDR3 DNA: TGTGCCAGCAGCCCGGACAGTCCCTATGGCTACACCTTC
CDR3 protein: CASSPDSPYGYTF

clone size: .
D gene: TRBD1
J gene: TRBJ1-1
V gene: TRBV9
CDR3 DNA: TGTGCCAGCAGCCAACAGGGGGGCACTGAAGCTTTCTTT
CDR3 protein: CASSQQGGTEAFF

clone size: .
D gene: TRBD2
J gene: TRBJ2-3
V gene: TRBV4-1
CDR3 DNA: TGCGCCAGCAGCCACTACTGGGGGGGGGTAACAGATACGCAGTATTTT
CDR3 protein: CASSHYWGGVTDTQYF

clone size: .
D gene: TRBD2
J gene: TRBJ2-5
V gene: TRBV3-1/TRBV3-2
CDR3 DNA: TGTGCCAGCAGCCGCGCACTAGCGGGGGGCCCAGAGACCCAGTACTTC
CDR3 protein: CASSRALAGGPETQYF

clone size: .
D gene: TRBD1
J gene: TRBJ1-2
V gene: TRBV27
CDR3 DNA: TGTGCCAGCACGGGACAGGGTGACTATGGCTACACCTTC
CDR3 protein: CASTGQGDYGYTF

clone size: .
D gene: TRBD2
J gene: TRBJ2-3
V gene: TRBV5-1
CDR3 DNA: TGCGCCAGCAGGCCCGGGGGGAGCACAGATACGCAGTATTTT
CDR3 protein: CASRPGGSTDTQYF

clone size: .
D gene: .
J gene: TRBJ1-5
V gene: TRBV5-8
CDR3 DNA: TGTGCCAGCAGTGACGGGGGTGCGTTGGCCCAGCATTTT
CDR3 protein: CASSDGGALAQHF

clone size: .
D gene: .
J gene: TRBJ2-7
V gene: TRBV2
CDR3 DNA: TGTGCCAGCGAGTGGGGGCAGGGCTCCTACGAGCAGTACTTC
CDR3 protein: CASEWGQGSYEQYF

clone size: .
D gene: TRBD1
J gene: TRBJ2-7
V gene: TRBV10-1
CDR3 DNA: TGCGCCAGCAGTGCGTCAGGGGGCGACGAGCAGTACTTC
CDR3 protein: CASSASGGDEQYF

clone size: .
D gene: .
J gene: TRBJ2-1
V gene: TRBV20-1
CDR3 DNA: TGCAGTGCTAGAGTCAGAGGTGAGCAGTTCTTC
CDR3 protein: CSARVRGEQFF

clone size: once
D gene: .
J gene: TRBJ2-1
V gene: TRBV5-1
CDR3 DNA: TGCGCCAGCAGCTTGGGGGAGGGGGACAATGAGCAGTTCTTC
CDR3 protein: CASSLGEGDNEQFF

clone size: .
D gene: TRBD2
J gene: TRBJ2-3
V gene: TRBV29-1
CDR3 DNA: TGCAGCGTGGATAGCGGGGTGATCACAGATACGCAGTATTTT
CDR3 protein: CSVDSGVITDTQYF

clone size: .
D gene: TRBD1
J gene: TRBJ2-7
V gene: TRBV5-4
CDR3 DNA: TGTGCCAGCAGCTCGGACAGGGGGAGCTCCTACGAGCAGTACTTC
CDR3 protein: CASSSDRGSSYEQYF

clone size: .
D gene: .
J gene: TRBJ1-1
V gene: TRBV2
CDR3 DNA: TGTGCCAGCAGGGAACAGGTAACTGAAGCTTTCTTT
CDR3 protein: CASREQVTEAFF

clone size: .
D gene: .
J gene: TRBJ1-4
V gene: TRBV4-1
CDR3 DNA: TGCGCCAGCAGCCAGACAGGTGCTAATGAAAAACTGTTTTTT
CDR3 protein: CASSQTGANEKLFF

clone size: once
D gene: .
J gene: TRBJ2-3
V gene: TRBV7-6
CDR3 DNA: TGTGCCAGCAGCGCCCTTACGGTGGATACGCAGTATTTT
CDR3 protein: CASSALTVDTQYF

clone size: .
D gene: .
J gene: TRBJ1-6
V gene: TRBV30
CDR3 DNA: TGTGCCGCGGGACGGGAGAGCTCCTATAATTCACCCCTCCACTTT
CDR3 protein: CAAGRESSYNSPLHF

clone size: few
D gene: TRBD2
J gene: TRBJ2-5
V gene: TRBV29-1
CDR3 DNA: TGCAGCGTTCCCGGGACTAGCATGGAGACCCAGTACTTC
CDR3 protein: CSVPGTSMETQYF

clone size: .
D gene: .
J gene: TRBJ2-5
V gene: TRBV5-6
CDR3 DNA: TGTGCCAGCAGCTCGACGGACACCGGAAAGGACCAGTACTTC
CDR3 protein: CASSSTDTGKDQYF

clone size: once
D gene: TRBD1
J gene: TRBJ1-2
V gene: TRBV20-1
CDR3 DNA: TGCAGTGCCAGTCCCGGGACAGGGAACTATGGCTACACCTTC
CDR3 protein: CSASPGTGNYGYTF

clone size: once
D gene: .
J gene: TRBJ1-2
V gene: TRBV12-5
CDR3 DNA: TGTGCTAGTGGTTTGTGGGGAGGGGCGGACTATGGCTACACCTTC
CDR3 protein: CASGLWGGADYGYTF

clone size: .
D gene: .
J gene: TRBJ2-7
V gene: TRBV6-5
CDR3 DNA: TGTGCCAGCAGTTCCTACAGGTCCCACGAGCAGTACTTC
CDR3 protein: CASSSYRSHEQYF

clone size: .
D gene: TRBD1
J gene: TRBJ1-2
V gene: TRBV28
CDR3 DNA: TGTGCCAGCAGGGGGACAGGGAACTATGGCTACACCTTC
CDR3 protein: CASRGTGNYGYTF

clone size: .
D gene: .
J gene: TRBJ1-1
V gene: TRBV2
CDR3 DNA: TGTGCCAGCAGTGATGGCCCGGGGATCTTCACTGAAGCTTTCTTT
CDR3 protein: CASSDGPGIFTEAFF

clone size: few
D gene: .
J gene: TRBJ1-2
V gene: TRBV12-3/TRBV12-4
CDR3 DNA: TGTGCCAGCAGTTTTGCGGGGCTCGGCTACACCTTC
CDR3 protein: CASSFAGLGYTF

clone size: .
D gene: TRBD2
J gene: TRBJ2-3
V gene: TRBV30
CDR3 DNA: TGTGCCTGGAGTCGACCGGGACTAGCGGGGGGACGGAGCACAGATACGCAGTATTTT
CDR3 protein: CAWSRPGLAGGRSTDTQYF

clone size: .
D gene: TRBD2
J gene: TRBJ2-5
V gene: TRBV9
CDR3 DNA: TGTGCCAGCAGCGTAGGGAATCTAGCGGGGGGGCCCTCAGAGACCCAGTACTTC
CDR3 protein: CASSVGNLAGGPSETQYF

clone size: .
D gene: TRBD1
J gene: TRBJ2-7
V gene: TRBV5-6
CDR3 DNA: TGTGCCAGCAGCCGACCGGCAGGGGGCGTCTACGAGCAGTACTTC
CDR3 protein: CASSRPAGGVYEQYF

clone size: .
D gene: .
J gene: TRBJ1-3
V gene: TRBV19
CDR3 DNA: TGTGCCAGTAGTATCCAGGGTTTGAGCTCTGGAAACACCATATATTTT
CDR3 protein: CASSIQGLSSGNTIYF

clone size: .
D gene: .
J gene: TRBJ1-3
V gene: TRBV4-1
CDR3 DNA: TGCGCCAGCAGCCAAGATGGGACGTCGCGGGGTGGAAACACCATATATTTT
CDR3 protein: CASSQDGTSRGGNTIYF

clone size: .
D gene: .
J gene: TRBJ1-5
V gene: TRBV6-2/TRBV6-3
CDR3 DNA: TGTGCCAGCAGTCAGGGGCCCAATCAGCCCCAGCATTTT
CDR3 protein: CASSQGPNQPQHF

clone size: few
D gene: .
J gene: TRBJ1-3
V gene: TRBV6-5
CDR3 DNA: TGTGCCAGCAGTTCTACTGGAAACACCATATATTTT
CDR3 protein: CASSSTGNTIYF

clone size: .
D gene: TRBD1
J gene: TRBJ2-1
V gene: TRBV6-6
CDR3 DNA: TGTGCCATAAGACAGGGAAGCGGCAATGAGCAGTTCTTC
CDR3 protein: CAIRQGSGNEQFF

clone size: .
D gene: TRBD1
J gene: TRBJ1-1
V gene: TRBV20-1
CDR3 DNA: TGCAGTGCTTCCGACAGGGCTGAAGCTTTCTTT
CDR3 protein: CSASDRAEAFF

clone size: .
D gene: TRBD1
J gene: TRBJ1-1
V gene: TRBV2
CDR3 DNA: TGTGCCAGCAGTCCCAGGACAGGGAGGACTGAAGCTTTCTTT
CDR3 protein: CASSPRTGRTEAFF

clone size: .
D gene: .
J gene: TRBJ1-1
V gene: TRBV30
CDR3 DNA: TGTGCCGGCCACGTCGGAGGGGTTACTGAAGCTTTCTTT
CDR3 protein: CAGHVGGVTEAFF

clone size: .
D gene: .
J gene: TRBJ1-1
V gene: TRBV5-1
CDR3 DNA: TGCGCCAGCAGCTTGGTCACAGGGTGGACTGAAGCTTTCTTT
CDR3 protein: CASSLVTGWTEAFF

clone size: .
D gene: .
J gene: TRBJ2-7
V gene: TRBV9
CDR3 DNA: TGTGCCAGCAGCGGTGGAACTATCTACGAGCAGTACTTC
CDR3 protein: CASSGGTIYEQYF

clone size: .
D gene: .
J gene: TRBJ1-4
V gene: TRBV2
CDR3 DNA: TGTGCCAGCAACCCGCTTCCGAAGGAGGAAAAACTGTTTTTT
CDR3 protein: CASNPLPKEEKLFF

clone size: medium-sized
D gene: TRBD1
J gene: TRBJ2-5
V gene: TRBV30
CDR3 DNA: TGTGCCTGGAGGGGGGACAGGGGGCAAGAGACCCAGTACTTC
CDR3 protein: CAWRGDRGQETQYF

clone size: .
D gene: .
J gene: TRBJ2-5
V gene: TRBV5-6
CDR3 DNA: TGTGCCAGCAGCCTTAAAGGACAGTCTTACCAAGAGACCCAGTACTTC
CDR3 protein: CASSLKGQSYQETQYF

clone size: .
D gene: .
J gene: TRBJ1-1
V gene: TRBV6-5
CDR3 DNA: TGTGCCAGCAGTTACTCGTCTCAGGGGCACACTGAAGCTTTCTTT
CDR3 protein: CASSYSSQGHTEAFF

clone size: .
D gene: TRBD1
J gene: TRBJ2-3
V gene: TRBV13
CDR3 DNA: TGTGCCAGCAGCCCGAACAGGGGGCGCGGCACAGATACGCAGTATTTT
CDR3 protein: CASSPNRGRGTDTQYF

clone size: .
D gene: .
J gene: TRBJ1-4
V gene: TRBV14
CDR3 DNA: TGTGCCAGCAGCCAGCGTCCTCCCTATGCCTCTAATGAAAAACTGTTTTTT
CDR3 protein: CASSQRPPYASNEKLFF

clone size: .
D gene: TRBD1
J gene: TRBJ2-5
V gene: TRBV11-2
CDR3 DNA: TGTGCCAGCAGCTGCCGGGACAGCCACCAAGAGACCCAGTACTTC
CDR3 protein: CASSCRDSHQETQYF

clone size: .
D gene: .
J gene: TRBJ2-3
V gene: TRBV7-3
CDR3 DNA: TGTGCCAGCAGCCAACGAGGCGTAGTCACAGATACGCAGTATTTT
CDR3 protein: CASSQRGVVTDTQYF

clone size: .
D gene: .
J gene: TRBJ1-6
V gene: TRBV2
CDR3 DNA: TGTGCCAGCAGTGAACCGGGGAATTCACCCCTCCACTTT
CDR3 protein: CASSEPGNSPLHF